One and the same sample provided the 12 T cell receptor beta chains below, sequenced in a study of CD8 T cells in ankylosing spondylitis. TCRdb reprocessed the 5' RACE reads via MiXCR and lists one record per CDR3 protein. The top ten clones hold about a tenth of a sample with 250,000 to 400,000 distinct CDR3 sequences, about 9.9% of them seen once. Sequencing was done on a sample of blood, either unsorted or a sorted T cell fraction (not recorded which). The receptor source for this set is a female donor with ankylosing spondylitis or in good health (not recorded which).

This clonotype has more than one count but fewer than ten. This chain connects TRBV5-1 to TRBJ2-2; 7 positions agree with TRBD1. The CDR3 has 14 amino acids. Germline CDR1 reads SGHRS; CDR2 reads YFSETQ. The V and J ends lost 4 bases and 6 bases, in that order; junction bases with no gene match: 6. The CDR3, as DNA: TGCGCCAGCAGCCAGGGGACAGTCTCCGGGGAGCTGTTTTTT. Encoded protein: CASSQGTVSGELFF. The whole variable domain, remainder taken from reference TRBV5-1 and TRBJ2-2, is KAGVTQTPRYLIKTRGQQVTLSCSPISGHRSVSWYQQTPGQGLQFLFEYFSETQRNKGNFPGRFSGRQFSNSRSEMNVSTLELGDSALYLCASSQGTVSGELFFGEGSRLTVL.

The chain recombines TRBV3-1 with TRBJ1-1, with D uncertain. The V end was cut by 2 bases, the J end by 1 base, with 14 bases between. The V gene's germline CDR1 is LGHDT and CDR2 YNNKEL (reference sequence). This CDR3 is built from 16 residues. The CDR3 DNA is TGTGCCAGCAGCCAACCCTTCGGGCTCACGAACACTGAAGCTTTCTTT. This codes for CASSQPFGLTNTEAFF.

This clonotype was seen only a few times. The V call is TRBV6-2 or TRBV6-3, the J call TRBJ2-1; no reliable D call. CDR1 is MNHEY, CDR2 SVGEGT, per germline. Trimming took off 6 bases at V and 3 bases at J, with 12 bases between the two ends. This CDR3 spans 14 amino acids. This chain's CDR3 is CASRPDLYYNEQFF. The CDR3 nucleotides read TGTGCCAGCAGACCTGACCTGTACTACAATGAGCAGTTCTTC.

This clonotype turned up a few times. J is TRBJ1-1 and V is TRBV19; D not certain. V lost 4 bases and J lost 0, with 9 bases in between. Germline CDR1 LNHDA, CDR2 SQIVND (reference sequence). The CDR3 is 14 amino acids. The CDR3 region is CASSTPPLNTEAFF. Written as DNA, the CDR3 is TGTGCCAGTAGTACCCCCCCGCTGAACACTGAAGCTTTCTTT. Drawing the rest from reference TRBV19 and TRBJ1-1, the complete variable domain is DGGITQSPKYLFRKEGQNVTLSCEQNLNHDAMYWYRQDPGQGLRLIYYSQIVNDFQKGDIAEGYSVSREKKESFPLTVTSAQKNPTAFYLCASSTPPLNTEAFFGQGTRLTVV.

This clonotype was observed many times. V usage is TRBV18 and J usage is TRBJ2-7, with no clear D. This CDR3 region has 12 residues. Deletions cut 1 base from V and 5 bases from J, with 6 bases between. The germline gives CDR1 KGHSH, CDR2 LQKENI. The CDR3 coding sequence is TGTGCCAGCTCACCACGTGGGGACGAGCAGTACTTC. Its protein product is CASSPRGDEQYF.

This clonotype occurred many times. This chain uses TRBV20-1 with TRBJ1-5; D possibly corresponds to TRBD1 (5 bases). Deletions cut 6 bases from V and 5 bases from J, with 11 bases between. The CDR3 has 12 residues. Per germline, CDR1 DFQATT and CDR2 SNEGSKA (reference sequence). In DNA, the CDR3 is TGCAGTGCCCAGTCCAGGGATCAGCCCCAGCATTTT. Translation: CSAQSRDQPQHF.

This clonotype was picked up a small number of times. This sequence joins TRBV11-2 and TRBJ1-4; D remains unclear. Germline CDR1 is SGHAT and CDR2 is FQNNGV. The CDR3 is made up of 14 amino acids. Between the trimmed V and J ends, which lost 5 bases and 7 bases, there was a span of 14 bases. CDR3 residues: CASSTRAGGEKLFF. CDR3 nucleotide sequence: TGTGCCAGCAGCACTAGGGCCGGTGGTGAAAAACTGTTTTTT.

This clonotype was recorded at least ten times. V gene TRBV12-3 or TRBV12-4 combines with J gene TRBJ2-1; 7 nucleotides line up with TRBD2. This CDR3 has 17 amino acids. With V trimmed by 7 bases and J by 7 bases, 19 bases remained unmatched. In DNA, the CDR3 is TGTGCCAGCACACCTCCCCAAACTAGCGCACTTGTGAATGAGCAGTTCTTC. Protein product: CASTPPQTSALVNEQFF.

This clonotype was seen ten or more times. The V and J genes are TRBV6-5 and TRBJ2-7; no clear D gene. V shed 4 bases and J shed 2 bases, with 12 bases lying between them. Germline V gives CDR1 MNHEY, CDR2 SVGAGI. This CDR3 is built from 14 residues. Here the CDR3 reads CASSSFFSAYEQYF. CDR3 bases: TGTGCCAGCAGTTCCTTCTTCAGTGCCTACGAGCAGTACTTC.

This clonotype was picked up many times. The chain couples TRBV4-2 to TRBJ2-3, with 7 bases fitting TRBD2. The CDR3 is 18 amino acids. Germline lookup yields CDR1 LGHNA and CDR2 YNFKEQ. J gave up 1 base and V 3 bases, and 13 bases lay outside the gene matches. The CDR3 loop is CASSHGPERGARTDTQYF. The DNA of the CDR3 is TGTGCCAGCAGCCATGGCCCCGAGCGGGGAGCCCGCACAGATACGCAGTATTTT.

The CDR3 DNA is TGTGCCAGCATCTCTCGTAGCTCTGGAAACACCATATATTTT. This sequence encodes CASISRSSGNTIYF. The gene calls are TRBV12-3 or TRBV12-4 and TRBJ1-3; D call uncertain. This CDR3 comprises 14 residues. V was cut by 7 bases and J by 0 bases, with 10 bases left in between.

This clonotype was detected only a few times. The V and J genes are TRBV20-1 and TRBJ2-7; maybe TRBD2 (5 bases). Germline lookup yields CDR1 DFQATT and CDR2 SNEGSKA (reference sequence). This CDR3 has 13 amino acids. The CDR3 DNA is TGCACGGGATCGGCTAAACGAGGCGACGAGCAGTACTTC. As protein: CTGSAKRGDEQYF.